The next 16 T cell receptor beta chains were all read from a single sample in a study of cytomegalovirus exposure and HLA in healthy donors. Researchers ran the PCR with 60 Vbeta and 13 Jbeta primers. Clones were sequenced by immunoSEQ multiplex PCR, and TCRdb holds only the in-frame ones, with some missing. The sample includes around 130,000 clones, about 80% seen only once; the top ten take 0.95% to 1.5%. Sequenced sample: PBMCs. The source is a girl aged 2 to 9 in good health and CMV-seronegative.

The V gene is TRBV14, the J gene TRBJ2-3; 13 nucleotides align to TRBD2. The germline V gene has CDR1 SGHDN and CDR2 FVKESK. This CDR3 has 16 residues. Trimming at V came to 5 bases and at J to 4 bases, leaving 6 bases not matched to a gene. CDR3 amino acids: CASSSPGLAGSDTQYF. The CDR3 region has the DNA TGTGCCAGCAGCTCTCCGGGACTAGCGGGATCAGATACGCAGTATTTT.

J is TRBJ2-7 and V is TRBV5-4; D might be TRBD1 (5 bases). Germline lookup yields CDR1 SGHNT and CDR2 YYREEE (reference sequence). The CDR3 contains 15 residues. V lost 2 bases to trimming and J lost 5 bases, with 17 bases between them. CDR3 region: CASSFPGIGFNEQYF. The CDR3 DNA is TGTGCCAGCAGCTTCCCAGGGATAGGGTTTAACGAGCAGTACTTC.

This clone was observed once. The CDR3 DNA sequence: TGTGCCAGCAGCAAATCGAGGTTCCCTAATAGCAATCAGCCCCAGCATTTT. This translates into CASSKSRFPNSNQPQHF. The V call is TRBV21-1, the J call TRBJ1-5. TRBV21-1 represents a pseudogene. CDR3 size: 17 residues.

The chain uses TRBV7-9 and TRBJ2-7; 7 bases agree with TRBD2. Germline loops: CDR1 SEHNR, CDR2 FQNEAQ (reference sequence). The CDR3 runs to 16 residues. V shed 1 base, J shed 2 bases, and the junction held 8 bases outside the gene matches. CDR3 DNA: TGTGCCAGCAGCTTAGGAGTGTTGGGACTAACCTACGAGCAGTACTTC. Its protein product is CASSLGVLGLTYEQYF. The variable domain in full, completed from reference TRBV7-9 and TRBJ2-7, reads DTGVSQNPRHKITKRGQNVTFRCDPISEHNRLYWYRQTLGQGPEFLTYFQNEAQLEKSRLLSDRFSAERPKGSFSTLEIQRTEQGDSAMYLCASSLGVLGLTYEQYFGPGTRLTVT.

The chain employs TRBV6-1 and TRBJ2-7; the D gene is possibly TRBD2 (5 bases). Trimming stripped 2 bases from V and 11 bases from J, with 16 bases between. Germline CDR1 is MNHNS and CDR2 is SASEGT. CDR3 size: 13 residues. DNA of the CDR3: TGTGCCAGCAGTGAACGGGGAGAGTTTGAGAAGTACTTC. Translating gives CASSERGEFEKYF.

This clone is a singleton in its sample. This chain joins TRBV6-1 and TRBJ2-2; 10 bases map to TRBD1. Germline V gives CDR1 MNHNS, CDR2 SASEGT. Losses at the gene ends were 7 bases for V and 6 bases for J; bases not matched to a gene: 5. The CDR3 has 14 amino acids. CDR3 in DNA: TGTGCCAGCAACCGGGACAGGGGTGCCGGGGAGCTGTTTTTT. Protein sequence: CASNRDRGAGELFF.

This chain links TRBV6-4 with TRBJ2-3; D is uncertain. This CDR3 comprises 13 residues. V lost 2 bases and J lost 2, with 5 bases in between. Germline CDR1 reads MRHNA; CDR2 reads SNTAGT. CDR3 nucleotides: TGTGCCAGCAGTGACCTTGTCACAGATACGCAGTATTTT. This translates into CASSDLVTDTQYF.

The rearrangement uses TRBV4-1 and TRBJ2-3; D may be TRBD1 (6 bases). V was shortened by 2 bases and J by 0 bases, with 21 bases between the two germline ends. Germline lookup yields CDR1 MGHRA and CDR2 YSYEKL. The CDR3 is made up of 19 amino acids. The CDR3 region has the DNA TGCGCCAGCAGCCAACAACCTTCCCCCGGGACAATCAGCACAGATACGCAGTATTTT. Translation: CASSQQPSPGTISTDTQYF.

V and J are TRBV9 and TRBJ1-2; TRBD1 matches at 7 bases. Germline V gene sequence: CDR1 SGDLS, CDR2 YYNGEE. V was clipped by 2 bases and J by 1 base; unmatched bases: 5. CDR3 length: 15 amino acids. In DNA form, the CDR3 reads TGTGCCAGCAGCGTGGGACAGAGTAGTAACTATGGCTACACCTTC. It codes for CASSVGQSSNYGYTF.

This chain uses TRBV10-3 with TRBJ2-7; 11 bases agree with TRBD2. Germline V gives CDR1 ENHRY, CDR2 SYGVKD. Germline trimming cut 2 bases from V and 0 bases from J; bases unmatched to any gene: 6. This CDR3 comprises 17 residues. Here the CDR3 reads CAISETSGGYTSYEQYF. CDR3 coding DNA: TGTGCCATCAGTGAGACTAGCGGGGGCTATACCTCCTACGAGCAGTACTTC.

This clone was seen a few times. The chain is built from TRBV14 and TRBJ2-5; 9 bases map to TRBD1. Trimming took 1 base from V and 4 from J; bases not matched to a gene: 7. This CDR3 has 16 amino acids. The germline CDR1 and CDR2 sequences are SGHDN and FVKESK. The CDR3 DNA reads TGTGCCAGCAGCCAAGGGGGACAGGGCTTAGGAGAGACCCAGTACTTC. Translated, it gives CASSQGGQGLGETQYF.

This clone appeared a single time. The J gene is TRBJ2-5, the V gene TRBV29-1, with TRBD2 as a possible D gene (5 bases). Germline assignment: CDR1 SQVTM and CDR2 ANQGSEA. CDR3 length equals 12 residues. Trimming removed 7 bases at V and 4 bases at J, with 13 bases between. The CDR3 nucleotides read TGCAGCGCCGAGGGTCGTCGAGAGACCCAGTACTTC. It yields the protein CSAEGRRETQYF.

This chain joins TRBV6-4 and TRBJ1-5, with D tentatively TRBD1 (5 bases). The CDR3 totals 13 residues. The V gene's germline CDR1 is MRHNA and CDR2 SNTAGT. Trimming left V 5 bases short and J 3 bases short, with 8 bases between. CDR3 in DNA: TGTGCCAGCAGTTTGGGGCCCAATCAGCCCCAGCATTTT. This translates into CASSLGPNQPQHF.

This chain uses TRBV9 with TRBJ2-1, with 8 bases fitting TRBD2. CDR3 size: 17 residues. Germline lookup yields CDR1 SGDLS and CDR2 YYNGEE. The V gene end was trimmed by 0 bases and the J gene end by 1 base; junction bases not matched to a gene: 6. The CDR3 loop is CASSVAGGPYSYNEQFF. CDR3 in DNA: TGTGCCAGCAGCGTAGCGGGGGGGCCATATTCCTACAATGAGCAGTTCTTC. The full variable domain, in which reference TRBV9 and TRBJ2-1 provide the parts outside the CDR3, is DSGVTQTPKHLITATGQRVTLRCSPRSGDLSVYWYQQSLDQGLQFLIQYYNGEERAKGNILERFSAQQFPDLHSELNLSSLELGDSALYFCASSVAGGPYSYNEQFFGPGTRLTVL.

The V call is TRBV2, the J call TRBJ1-2; weak D call: TRBD1 (5 bases). The CDR3 totals 16 residues. Trimming pared 2 bases from V and 7 bases from J, leaving 20 bases between. Germline-derived CDR1 and CDR2 are SNHLY and FYNNEI. The CDR3 bases are TGTGCCAGCAGTGAAAGTGGTGGCCCATTGGGGGGTGGCTACACCTTC. It yields the protein CASSESGGPLGGGYTF.

The DNA of the CDR3 is TGTGCCAGCAGTGAAAACAGGGACGGTTGGCCCCAGCATTTT. It yields the protein CASSENRDGWPQHF. The chain employs TRBV6-1 and TRBJ1-5, with D possibly TRBD1 on 6 matching bases. There are 14 residues in the CDR3. Looked up from germline, CDR1 is MNHNS and CDR2 is SASEGT. Trimming took off 2 bases at V and 9 bases at J, with 14 bases between the two ends.